These 19 T cell receptor beta chains were sequenced from one sample in a study of glioma-infiltrating T cells. Amplification of TCR alpha and beta CDR3 regions from RNA used iRepertoire nested multiplex PCR. MiXCR, applied by TCRdb to the multiplex PCR reads, yields one record per CDR3 protein. The repertoire has about 180,000 distinct CDR3 sequences, more than 35% of them found once; the top ten carry roughly 5.2%. The sample taken for sequencing was glioma tissue, nonneoplastic brain tissue, or PBMCs (not recorded which). The receptor source for this set is a human donor with low-grade glioma or glioblastoma, undergoing nonglioma brain surgery, or in good health (not recorded which).

This clonotype has a single count. This clone may be a read error of a much larger clone one base away. This chain uses TRBV11-2 with TRBJ1-1; D is undetermined. Germline V gene lookup returns CDR1 SGHAT and CDR2 FQNNGV. Trimming removed 9 bases at V and 0 bases at J, with 11 bases between. CDR3 length: 13 residues. CDR3: CARRKELNTEAFF. In DNA form, the CDR3 reads TGTGCCAGAAGGAAGGAGCTGAACACTGAAGCTTTCTTT.

J is TRBJ2-1 and V is TRBV2, with D perhaps assigned TRBD1 or TRBD2 (5 bases each). With 9 bases removed from V and 15 bases from J, the gap between germline ends came to 18 bases. This CDR3 comprises 11 residues. CDR1 is SNHLY, CDR2 FYNNEI, per germline. CDR3 protein: CASWTRGHWFF. The CDR3, as DNA: TGTGCCAGTTGGACCCGGGGCCATTGGTTCTTC.

This clonotype was seen a handful of times. The genes are TRBV6-1 and TRBJ2-5, with 14 nucleotides matching TRBD2. Germline CDR1 reads MNHNS; CDR2 reads SASEGT. There are 15 residues in the CDR3. Trimming cost V 6 bases and J 4 bases; bases outside gene matches: 4. The CDR3 spells CASSPGTSGRETQYF. CDR3 sequence (DNA): TGTGCCAGCAGCCCCGGGACTAGCGGGAGAGAGACCCAGTACTTC.

This clonotype came up once. The rearrangement joins TRBV2 to TRBJ1-3; no firm D call. The germline CDR1 and CDR2 sequences are SNHLY and FYNNEI. The CDR3 is 13 amino acids. The V end lost 5 bases, the J end lost 1 base, and 6 bases lay between the germline ends. CDR3 DNA: TGTGCCAGCAGTTTATTTTCTGGAAACACCATATATTTT. It specifies CASSLFSGNTIYF.

The table lists this clonotype with a few counts. The genes are TRBV28 and TRBJ1-6; 10 positions match TRBD1. Trimming at V came to 6 bases and at J to 10 bases, leaving 6 bases not matched to a gene. This CDR3 spans 14 amino acids. Germline CDR1 and CDR2: MDHEN and SYDVKM. The CDR3 nucleotides are TGTGCCAGCAGAGGGGACAGGGGTGGCTCACCCCTCCACTTT. Its translation is CASRGDRGGSPLHF. Variable domain in full (rest from reference TRBV28 and TRBJ1-6): DVKVTQSSRYLVKRTGEKVFLECVQDMDHENMFWYRQDPGLGLRLIYFSYDVKMKEKGDIPEGYSVSREKKERFSLILESASTNQTSMYLCASRGDRGGSPLHFGNGTRLTVT.

The V and J genes are TRBV6-2 or TRBV6-3 and TRBJ1-5; a possible D gene is TRBD1 (6 bases). Germline V gene sequence: CDR1 MNHEY, CDR2 SVGEGT. V shed 7 bases and J shed 6 bases, with 13 bases lying between them. This CDR3 is built from 13 residues. The CDR3, as DNA: TGTGCCAGCATGGACAGTTATGGTCAGCCCCAGCATTTT. Translating gives CASMDSYGQPQHF.

A remark on this clonotype: One end of the junction varies from germline; a read error may be responsible. The chain uses TRBV10-2 and TRBJ2-7, with no clear D. The germline V gene has CDR1 WSHSY and CDR2 SAAADI. The CDR3 extends over 13 amino acids. The CDR3 reads CAASSMGPYEQYF. The CDR3 bases are TGTGCCGCCTCCAGTATGGGCCCTTACGAGCAGTACTTC.

This clonotype was picked up a small number of times. This chain links TRBV10-2 with TRBJ2-1; D is perhaps TRBD1 (6 bases). This CDR3 contains 14 residues. Trimming shortened V by 6 bases and J by 2 bases, and 11 bases separated the two germline ends. Germline V gene data show CDR1 as WSHSY and CDR2 as SAAADI. The DNA of the CDR3 is TGCGCCAGCAGCCACAGGGTTACCTACAATGAGCAGTTCTTC. This codes for CASSHRVTYNEQFF.

Note on this clonotype: This may be a read error: a much more frequent sequence differs by one nucleotide. This chain joins TRBV6-2 or TRBV6-3 and TRBJ1-2; D possibly corresponds to TRBD1 (5 bases). The CDR3 length is 13 residues. Germline-derived CDR1 and CDR2 are MNHEY and SVGEGT. CDR3 residues: CAGSLEGTYGYTF. The CDR3 DNA reads as TGTGCCGGCAGTTTGGAGGGGACCTATGGCTACACCTTC.

This clonotype showed up just once. This sequence joins TRBV5-5 and TRBJ2-6; D possibly corresponds to TRBD1 (6 bases). CDR3 length equals 16 residues. CDR1 SGHKS and CDR2 YYEKEE come from the germline V gene (reference sequence). The V end was cut by 0 bases, the J end by 4 bases, with 11 bases between. The CDR3 is CASSLDTGPGANVLTF. The CDR3 bases are TGTGCCAGCAGCTTGGATACAGGGCCGGGGGCCAACGTCCTGACTTTC.

This clonotype was observed many times. CDR3 residues: CASSLDVFEQYF. The CDR3 DNA is TGTGCCAGCAGTTTAGACGTGTTCGAGCAGTACTTC. The V and J genes are TRBV28 and TRBJ2-7; D ambiguous. This CDR3 has 12 amino acids. Germline V gene sequence: CDR1 MDHEN, CDR2 SYDVKM. Trimming cost V 2 bases and J 6 bases, with 8 bases left between them.

This clonotype has a count of ten or more. The genes are TRBV15 and TRBJ2-5, with D perhaps matching TRBD1 (5 bases). The CDR3 consists of 13 residues. V lost 4 bases to trimming and J lost 5 bases, with 11 bases between them. The germline V gene has CDR1 LNHNV and CDR2 YYDKDF (reference sequence). The DNA of the CDR3 is TGTGCCACCAGCACCAGGGCCTCCGAGACCCAGTACTTC. It yields the protein CATSTRASETQYF.

On this clonotype: Possible read error: a much larger clone is one base away. The genes are TRBV7-9 and TRBJ1-2, with 8 bases identical to TRBD1. Germline CDR1 and CDR2: SEHNR and FQNEAQ (reference sequence). This CDR3 has 14 amino acids. In nucleotides, the CDR3 is TGTGCCAGCAGCTTAGGGCAGGGGGCGCAGGGCTGCACCTTC. Its translation: CASSLGQGAQGCTF.

A note on this clonotype: The conserved final phenylalanine or tryptophan is absent from the CDR3, which likely points to a read error. This sequence joins TRBV27 and TRBJ1-1; a weak D match, TRBD1 (5 bases). V shed 7 bases and J shed 4 bases, with 13 bases lying between them. The CDR3 has 13 amino acids. CDR1 and CDR2 from the germline V gene are MNHEY and SMNVEV (reference sequence). In nucleotides, the CDR3 is TGTGCCAGCACCGACAGAGTTACCACTGAAGCTTTCCTT. It encodes CASTDRVTTEAFL.

Of note for this clonotype: An end of the junction does not agree with germline; a read error may underlie this. The rearrangement links TRBV4-1 to TRBJ1-1; D unclear. Germline V gene sequence: CDR1 MGHRA, CDR2 YSYEKL. CDR3 size: 15 residues. CDR3 DNA sequence: TGCGCCAGCAGCCAACGAAGGCGGGTGAACACTGAAGATTTCTTT. This encodes CASSQRRRVNTEDFF.

The chain couples TRBV2 to TRBJ1-4; D remains unclear. V lost 7 bases to trimming and J lost 5 bases, with 11 bases between them. The germline gives CDR1 SNHLY, CDR2 FYNNEI. The CDR3 totals 13 residues. This chain's CDR3 is CASIRPANEKLFF. CDR3 in DNA: TGTGCCAGCATCCGGCCGGCGAATGAAAAACTGTTTTTT.

Comments on this clonotype: The junction does not match germline at one end; this may be a read error. This rearrangement joins TRBV3-1 to TRBJ1-6, with a weak D call TRBD1 (5 bases). CDR1 and CDR2 from the germline V gene are LGHDT and YNNKEL (reference sequence). This CDR3 is 15 amino acids long. CDR3 amino acids: CASRRSGTTNSPIHF. The CDR3 DNA reads as TGTGCCAGCAGGCGATCCGGGACGACGAATTCACCCATCCACTTT.

In its sample, this clonotype was seen many times. The rearrangement links TRBV10-1 to TRBJ2-7, with TRBD2 matching 14 bases. V was pared by 6 bases and J by 3 bases, with 4 bases of the junction left unmatched. This CDR3 is built from 15 residues. Germline V gene lookup returns CDR1 WNHNN and CDR2 SYGVQD (reference sequence). This CDR3 is CASSPGTSGSYEQYF. In nucleotides, the CDR3 is TGCGCCAGCAGCCCGGGGACTAGCGGGAGCTACGAGCAGTACTTC.

This clonotype was found a few times. J is TRBJ1-2 and V is TRBV19, with 9 nucleotides matching TRBD1. The V gene end was trimmed by 5 bases and the J gene end by 8 bases; junction bases not matched to a gene: 9. In germline, CDR1 is LNHDA, CDR2 SQIVND (reference sequence). CDR3 length equals 14 residues. The CDR3 spells CASSFRGGTGGYTF. As DNA, the CDR3 is TGTGCCAGTAGTTTCCGCGGCGGGACAGGGGGCTACACCTTC.